The 26 T cell receptor beta chains presented below share a single source sample, sequenced in a study of beta chain features in type 1 diabetes. Sequencing targeted expressed TCRB transcripts, as all isolated RNA had been reverse transcribed. The assay was immunoSEQ multiplex PCR, and TCRdb's table has in-frame clones only and misses some. The repertoire holds approximately 100,000 clones, about two fifths seen once, with roughly 0.059% in the top ten. Sample: stem cell memory CD4+ T cells from blood. These receptors were obtained from a woman under 30 in good health.

The sample holds a few counts of this clone. The CDR3 sequence: CAWSVLSGIYNEQFF. The CDR3 nucleotides read TGTGCCTGGAGTGTTTTGAGCGGGATATACAATGAGCAGTTCTTC. The chain combines TRBV30 with TRBJ2-1; 7 bases fit TRBD2. The germline V gene has CDR1 GTSNPN and CDR2 SVGIG (reference sequence). The CDR3 is made up of 15 amino acids. Losses at the gene ends were 0 bases for V and 4 bases for J; bases not matched to a gene: 6.

This clone was detected a few times. The chain links TRBV25-1 to TRBJ1-4; no clear D gene. V lost 6 bases, J lost 8 bases, and 13 bases lay in between. CDR3 size: 13 residues. Germline V gene sequence: CDR1 MGHDK, CDR2 SYGVNS. The DNA of the CDR3 is TGTGCCAGCAGGGGAGACAAGAGGGAAAAACTGTTTTTT. This translates into CASRGDKREKLFF.

V is TRBV4-1 and J is TRBJ1-1; 9 nucleotides align to TRBD1. The trim removed 1 base at V and 5 bases at J, leaving 14 bases unmatched. The CDR3 is 18 amino acids. CDR1 is MGHRA and CDR2 is YSYEKL in the germline V gene. CDR3 residues: CASSQGGTGRPRGTEAFF. CDR3 DNA sequence: TGCGCCAGCAGCCAAGGGGGGACAGGGAGGCCGCGTGGGACTGAAGCTTTCTTT.

The CDR3 protein is CASSLPGTSGSYEQYF. CDR3 nucleotides: TGTGCCAGCAGTTTACCCGGGACTAGCGGGAGTTACGAGCAGTACTTC. The chain recombines TRBV28 with TRBJ2-7; the match to TRBD2 covers 14 bases. This CDR3 contains 16 residues. The V segment lost 2 bases and the J segment 4 bases; nucleotides outside the gene matches: 4. The V gene's germline CDR1 is MDHEN and CDR2 SYDVKM. Full variable domain (outside the CDR3, taken from reference TRBV28 and TRBJ2-7): DVKVTQSSRYLVKRTGEKVFLECVQDMDHENMFWYRQDPGLGLRLIYFSYDVKMKEKGDIPEGYSVSREKKERFSLILESASTNQTSMYLCASSLPGTSGSYEQYFGPGTRLTVT.

The rearrangement uses TRBV4-2 and TRBJ1-3, with D unresolved. The CDR3 covers 16 residues. CDR1 LGHNA and CDR2 YNFKEQ come from the germline V gene. Trimming left V 0 bases short and J 1 base short, with 10 bases between. CDR3 loop: CASSQDPVGSGNTIYF. In DNA form, the CDR3 reads TGTGCCAGCAGCCAAGATCCGGTCGGTTCTGGAAACACCATATATTTT.

The V call is TRBV25-1, the J call TRBJ2-5; a possible D gene is TRBD1 (6 bases). The CDR3 sequence is 15 residues long. V lost 3 bases, J lost 1 base, and 12 bases lay in between. From germline, CDR1 is MGHDK and CDR2 SYGVNS. The CDR3 region has the DNA TGTGCCAGCAGTGATGTCAGGGGCCCCCAAGAGACCCAGTACTTC. As protein: CASSDVRGPQETQYF.

This chain links TRBV18 with TRBJ1-2; D perhaps matches TRBD1 (5 bases). This CDR3 is built from 14 residues. The V end was cut by 3 bases, the J end by 5 bases, with 13 bases between. CDR1 and CDR2 (germline): KGHSH, LQKENI. The CDR3 nucleotides read TGTGCCAGCTCACCGGAGACACCAGGGTATGGCTACACCTTC. Translated, it gives CASSPETPGYGYTF. Drawing the rest from reference TRBV18 and TRBJ1-2, the complete variable domain is NAGVMQNPRHLVRRRGQEARLRCSPMKGHSHVYWYRQLPEEGLKFMVYLQKENIIDESGMPKERFSAEFPKEGPSILRIQQVVRGDSAAYFCASSPETPGYGYTFGSGTRLTVV.

This clone was picked up a small number of times. This chain links TRBV4-3 with TRBJ1-1; D remains ambiguous. Germline V gene sequence: CDR1 LGHNA, CDR2 YSLEER. The CDR3 totals 13 residues. Trimming pared 5 bases from V and 2 bases from J, leaving 9 bases between. The CDR3: CASSAILNTEAFF. In nucleotides, the CDR3 is TGCGCCAGCAGCGCAATTCTAAACACTGAAGCTTTCTTT.

The V call is TRBV4-1, the J call TRBJ2-5, with TRBD1 identical over 9 bases. V gave up 4 bases and J gave up 5 bases; unmatched junction bases: 11. The CDR3 has 16 residues. CDR1 MGHRA and CDR2 YSYEKL come from the germline V gene. The CDR3 loop reads CASSPVRDRVRETQYF. The CDR3 nucleotides are TGCGCCAGCAGCCCCGTACGGGACAGGGTTAGGGAGACCCAGTACTTC.

The J gene is TRBJ2-1, the V gene TRBV18, with D possibly being TRBD1 (5 bases). The V gene's germline CDR1 is KGHSH and CDR2 LQKENI. This CDR3 has 12 amino acids. Trimming removed 3 bases at V and 11 bases at J, with 11 bases between. CDR3 loop: CASSPGHSQQFF. The CDR3 DNA follows: TGTGCCAGCTCACCGGGGCATAGCCAGCAGTTCTTC.

The sample holds a few counts of this clone. CDR3 coding DNA: TGTGCCAGCAGTACCTACAGGGGCCTTTACGAGCAGTACTTC. It specifies CASSTYRGLYEQYF. The J gene is TRBJ2-7, the V gene TRBV28; 7 bases map to TRBD1. In germline, CDR1 is MDHEN, CDR2 SYDVKM. This CDR3 comprises 14 residues. The junction had 8 bases not matched to a gene; V was cut back by 5 bases and J by 4 bases.

This chain connects TRBV27 to TRBJ2-6; the D is unclear. CDR3 length equals 15 residues. Germline V gene sequence: CDR1 MNHEY, CDR2 SMNVEV (reference sequence). V dropped 4 bases and J dropped 1 base, with 8 bases sitting between them. The CDR3 region is CASSSTLSGANVLTF. CDR3 DNA: TGTGCCAGCAGTTCGACATTGTCTGGGGCCAACGTCCTGACTTTC.

This clone was observed a few times. The CDR3 sequence is CASSLQFLTGGQETQYF. DNA for the CDR3: TGTGCCAGTAGTCTCCAGTTCTTGACAGGGGGACAAGAGACCCAGTACTTC. The rearrangement links TRBV19 to TRBJ2-5; 9 nucleotides line up with TRBD1. The CDR3 loop spans 17 amino acids. With 5 bases clipped from V and 2 bases from J, the junction kept 12 bases outside the gene matches. The V gene's germline CDR1 is LNHDA and CDR2 SQIVND (reference sequence). Supplemented by reference TRBV19 and TRBJ2-5, the full variable domain reads DGGITQSPKYLFRKEGQNVTLSCEQNLNHDAMYWYRQDPGQGLRLIYYSQIVNDFQKGDIAEGYSVSREKKESFPLTVTSAQKNPTAFYLCASSLQFLTGGQETQYFGPGTRLLVL.

This clone was picked up one time. CDR3 sequence: CASSLSTSGTYEQYF. CDR3 nucleotides: TGTGCCAGCAGTTTATCCACTAGCGGGACCTACGAGCAGTACTTC. The V gene is TRBV28, the J gene TRBJ2-7; 10 bases map to TRBD2. Trimming at V came to 1 base and at J to 2 bases, leaving 2 bases not matched to a gene. This CDR3 contains 15 residues. Germline assignment: CDR1 MDHEN and CDR2 SYDVKM.

The V call is TRBV7-8, the J call TRBJ2-3, with 9 bases matching TRBD1. This CDR3 is built from 18 residues. Germline CDR1 is SGHVS and CDR2 is FQNEAQ. Trimming removed 8 bases from V and 5 bases from J; junction bases left unmatched: 20. CDR3 residues: CASRSTRGGTGRGDTQYF. CDR3 DNA sequence: TGTGCCAGCCGCTCCACCCGCGGCGGGACAGGGAGGGGAGATACGCAGTATTTT.

This clone was counted only a few times. The V call is TRBV28, the J call TRBJ1-5; 7 positions match TRBD1. There are 15 residues in the CDR3. Germline V gene data show CDR1 as MDHEN and CDR2 as SYDVKM. V shed 1 base, J shed 4 bases, and the junction held 4 bases outside the gene matches. The DNA of the CDR3 is TGTGCCAGCAGTTTATTGGGACAGTTGAATCAGCCCCAGCATTTT. As protein: CASSLLGQLNQPQHF.

The V and J genes are TRBV5-1 and TRBJ2-1; D might be TRBD1 (5 bases). The V and J ends lost 7 bases and 5 bases respectively, with 10 bases between them. The germline CDR1 and CDR2 sequences are SGHRS and YFSETQ. CDR3 length: 12 amino acids. CDR3 nucleotide sequence: TGCGCCAGCGCTACCAGGGACAATGAGCAGTTCTTC. It encodes CASATRDNEQFF. The full variable domain, completed using reference TRBV5-1 and TRBJ2-1, is KAGVTQTPRYLIKTRGQQVTLSCSPISGHRSVSWYQQTPGQGLQFLFEYFSETQRNKGNFPGRFSGRQFSNSRSEMNVSTLELGDSALYLCASATRDNEQFFGPGTRLTVL.

V and J are TRBV12-5 and TRBJ2-1, with D perhaps TRBD2 (5 bases). Germline CDR1 reads LGHNT; CDR2 reads FRNRAP. The CDR3 has 14 residues. Trimming left V 1 base short and J 5 bases short, with 9 bases between. The CDR3 loop is CASGLDLAHNEQFF. CDR3 DNA sequence: TGTGCTAGTGGTTTGGATCTAGCCCACAATGAGCAGTTCTTC.

This clone appeared a few times. V is TRBV19 and J is TRBJ2-2, with 12 bases identical to TRBD2. Germline CDR1 is LNHDA and CDR2 is SQIVND (reference sequence). Germline trimming cut 5 bases from V and 4 bases from J; bases unmatched to any gene: 14. The CDR3 has 19 amino acids. This CDR3 reads CASSPRLAGASAGTGELFF. For the CDR3, the DNA is TGTGCCAGTAGTCCCCGACTAGCGGGAGCATCGGCCGGCACCGGGGAGCTGTTTTTT.

This clone has only a few counts. V and J are TRBV7-2 and TRBJ1-2, with TRBD1 matching over 10 bases. Germline assignment: CDR1 SGHTA and CDR2 FQGNSA. CDR3 size: 13 residues. V dropped 5 bases and J dropped 5; count of bases not matched to a gene: 2. The CDR3 here is CASSRDRGYGYTF. The CDR3 DNA reads TGTGCCAGCAGCCGGGACAGGGGTTATGGCTACACCTTC.

The chain couples TRBV7-3 to TRBJ2-7, with 7 bases identical to TRBD2. The CDR3 loop spans 15 amino acids. Losses at the gene ends were 3 bases for V and 0 bases for J; bases not matched to a gene: 5. Germline V gene sequence: CDR1 SGHTA, CDR2 FQGTGA. CDR3 residues: CASSLRGGSSYEQYF. CDR3 bases: TGTGCCAGCAGCTTGCGGGGCGGGAGCTCCTACGAGCAGTACTTC.

In its sample, this clone was seen a few times. This chain links TRBV18 with TRBJ2-5; TRBD1 matches 9 bases. This CDR3 region has 15 residues. Germline V gene lookup returns CDR1 KGHSH and CDR2 LQKENI. J was trimmed by 4 bases and V by 3 bases; bases with no gene match: 6. CDR3 region: CASSPGKQGAETQYF. CDR3 nucleotide sequence: TGTGCCAGCTCACCTGGGAAACAGGGGGCAGAGACCCAGTACTTC.

The chain couples TRBV15 to TRBJ2-1; tentative D call: TRBD2 (5 bases). V was pared by 4 bases and J by 11 bases, with 9 bases between. CDR1 is LNHNV, CDR2 YYDKDF, per germline (reference sequence). The CDR3 totals 11 residues. The CDR3 spells CATSKNGKQFF. The CDR3 bases are TGTGCCACCAGCAAAAACGGGAAGCAGTTCTTC.

This clone was seen more than once but under ten times. The chain has TRBV15 and TRBJ2-1, with 7 bases identical to TRBD1. The CDR3 totals 15 residues. Germline trimming cut 2 bases from V and 7 bases from J; bases unmatched to any gene: 8. Germline lookup yields CDR1 LNHNV and CDR2 YYDKDF (reference sequence). CDR3 residues: CATSRPPQGWNEQFF. The DNA for the CDR3 is TGTGCCACCAGCAGACCTCCACAGGGGTGGAATGAGCAGTTCTTC.

The chain recombines TRBV25-1 with TRBJ2-3, with a tentative D call TRBD2 (6 bases). There are 15 residues in the CDR3. The germline V gene encodes CDR1 MGHDK and CDR2 SYGVNS. Trimming shortened V by 4 bases and J by 6 bases, and 17 bases separated the two germline ends. The CDR3 sequence is CASSAAPAGRDTQYF. The DNA for the CDR3 is TGTGCCAGCAGTGCAGCCCCGGCGGGGAGGGATACGCAGTATTTT.

The V gene is TRBV7-9, the J gene TRBJ2-7, with D possibly being TRBD2 (6 bases). CDR3 length: 15 amino acids. The ends were cut back, 3 bases at V and 3 bases at J, with 15 bases in the middle. Germline V gives CDR1 SEHNR, CDR2 FQNEAQ (reference sequence). The CDR3 DNA reads as TGTGCCAGCAGCTTGTCGGGAGATCCCGTCTACGAGCAGTACTTC. Amino acid sequence: CASSLSGDPVYEQYF.